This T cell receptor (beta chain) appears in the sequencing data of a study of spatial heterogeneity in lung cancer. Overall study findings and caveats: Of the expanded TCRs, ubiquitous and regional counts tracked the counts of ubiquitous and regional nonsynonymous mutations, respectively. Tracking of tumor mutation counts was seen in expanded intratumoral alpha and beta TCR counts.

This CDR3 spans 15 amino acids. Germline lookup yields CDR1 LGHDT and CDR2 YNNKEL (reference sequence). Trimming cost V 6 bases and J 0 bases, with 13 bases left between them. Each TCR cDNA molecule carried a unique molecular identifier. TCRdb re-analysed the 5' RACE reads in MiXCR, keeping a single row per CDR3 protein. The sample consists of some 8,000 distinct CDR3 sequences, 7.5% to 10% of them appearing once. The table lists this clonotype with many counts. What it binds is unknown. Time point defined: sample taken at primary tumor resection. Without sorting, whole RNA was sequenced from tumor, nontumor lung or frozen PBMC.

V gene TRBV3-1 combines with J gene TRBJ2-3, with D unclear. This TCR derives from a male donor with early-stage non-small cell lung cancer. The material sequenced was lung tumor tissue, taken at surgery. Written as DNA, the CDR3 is TGTGCCAGCAGTTCGGTGGCTTTAAGCACAGATACGCAGTATTTT. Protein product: CASSSVALSTDTQYF.